This TCR beta chain stems from a study of T cell responses to AZD1222 COVID-19 vaccine. Turning to the study itself: It was second doses at about 4 or about 12 weeks that were pooled. Study-wide results and limits: Repertoires in all cases were sampled only once the peak T cell response had passed. Two AZD1222 doses significantly raised spike-specific TCR breadth and depth over controls.

Germline CDR1 SGHVS, CDR2 FQNEAQ. V lost 5 bases and J lost 0; bases outside the gene matches: 7. This CDR3 spans 16 amino acids. Only in-frame clones appear in the TCRdb table, and some are missing; sequencing was by immunoSEQ multiplex PCR. The sample includes 95,000 to 110,000 clones, roughly 88% of them seen just once. Remarks on this clone: Its antigen is still unknown.

The TCR sequence derives from an adult in good health. The sample here was peripheral blood, taken on day 0 of AZD1222 vaccination. J is TRBJ2-4 and V is TRBV7-8; 7 bases map to TRBD1. CDR3 protein: CASSLTGELAKNIQYF. The DNA of the CDR3 is TGTGCCAGCAGCCTAACAGGGGAACTAGCCAAAAACATTCAGTACTTC.